This T cell receptor beta chain was sequenced for a study of cytomegalovirus exposure and HLA in healthy donors. Whole-study results and caveats: No immune exposure information besides CMV serostatus was available. Later work associated fewer than 20,000 TCR beta sequences with HLA alleles at 0.05 false discovery rate. In a later analysis, across HLA loci, associated TCR counts were highest for DRB1, lowest for HLA-C.

To note about this clone: Its antigen is as yet unknown.

PCR primers comprised 60 Vbeta and 13 Jbeta primers. Under the authors' procedure: A later analysis counted roughly 74 million unique TCR beta chains, 9.5 million to 12 million shared. Libraries were prepared by immunoSEQ multiplex PCR; TCRdb keeps only in-frame clonotypes and omits some of them. The D gene and trimming were derived from the DNA, and the V and J assignments and clone size from that table. The profile shows under 150,000 clones, 60% to 85% of them singletons. Trimming removed 4 bases from V and 10 bases from J, with 8 bases in between. The CDR3 has 12 amino acids. Germline values: CDR1 MNHNS, CDR2 SASEGT.

The receptor was isolated from a woman aged 40 to 50 in good health and CMV-seronegative. This chain joins TRBV6-1 and TRBJ1-6, with D unresolved. Sequenced input: PBMCs. The CDR3 DNA is TGTGCCAGCAGTGTGGCTGGCTCACCCCTCCACTTT. Translating it yields CASSVAGSPLHF.